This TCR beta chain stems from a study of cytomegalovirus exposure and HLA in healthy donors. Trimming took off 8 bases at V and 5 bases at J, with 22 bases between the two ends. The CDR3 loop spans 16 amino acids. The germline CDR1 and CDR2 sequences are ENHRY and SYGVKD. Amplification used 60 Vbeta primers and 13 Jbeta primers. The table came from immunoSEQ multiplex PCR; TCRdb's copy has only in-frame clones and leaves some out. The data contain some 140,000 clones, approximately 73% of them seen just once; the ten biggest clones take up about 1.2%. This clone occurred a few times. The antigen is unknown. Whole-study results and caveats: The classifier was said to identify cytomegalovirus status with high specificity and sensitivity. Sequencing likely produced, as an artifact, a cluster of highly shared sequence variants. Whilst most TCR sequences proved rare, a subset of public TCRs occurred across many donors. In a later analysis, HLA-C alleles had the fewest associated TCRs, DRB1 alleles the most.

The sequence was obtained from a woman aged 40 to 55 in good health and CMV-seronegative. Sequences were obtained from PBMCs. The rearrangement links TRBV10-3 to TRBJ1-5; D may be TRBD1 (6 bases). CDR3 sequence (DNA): TGTGCCATCCGCCGTGGAATACAGGGATTTGATCAGCCCCAGCATTTT. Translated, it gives CAIRRGIQGFDQPQHF.